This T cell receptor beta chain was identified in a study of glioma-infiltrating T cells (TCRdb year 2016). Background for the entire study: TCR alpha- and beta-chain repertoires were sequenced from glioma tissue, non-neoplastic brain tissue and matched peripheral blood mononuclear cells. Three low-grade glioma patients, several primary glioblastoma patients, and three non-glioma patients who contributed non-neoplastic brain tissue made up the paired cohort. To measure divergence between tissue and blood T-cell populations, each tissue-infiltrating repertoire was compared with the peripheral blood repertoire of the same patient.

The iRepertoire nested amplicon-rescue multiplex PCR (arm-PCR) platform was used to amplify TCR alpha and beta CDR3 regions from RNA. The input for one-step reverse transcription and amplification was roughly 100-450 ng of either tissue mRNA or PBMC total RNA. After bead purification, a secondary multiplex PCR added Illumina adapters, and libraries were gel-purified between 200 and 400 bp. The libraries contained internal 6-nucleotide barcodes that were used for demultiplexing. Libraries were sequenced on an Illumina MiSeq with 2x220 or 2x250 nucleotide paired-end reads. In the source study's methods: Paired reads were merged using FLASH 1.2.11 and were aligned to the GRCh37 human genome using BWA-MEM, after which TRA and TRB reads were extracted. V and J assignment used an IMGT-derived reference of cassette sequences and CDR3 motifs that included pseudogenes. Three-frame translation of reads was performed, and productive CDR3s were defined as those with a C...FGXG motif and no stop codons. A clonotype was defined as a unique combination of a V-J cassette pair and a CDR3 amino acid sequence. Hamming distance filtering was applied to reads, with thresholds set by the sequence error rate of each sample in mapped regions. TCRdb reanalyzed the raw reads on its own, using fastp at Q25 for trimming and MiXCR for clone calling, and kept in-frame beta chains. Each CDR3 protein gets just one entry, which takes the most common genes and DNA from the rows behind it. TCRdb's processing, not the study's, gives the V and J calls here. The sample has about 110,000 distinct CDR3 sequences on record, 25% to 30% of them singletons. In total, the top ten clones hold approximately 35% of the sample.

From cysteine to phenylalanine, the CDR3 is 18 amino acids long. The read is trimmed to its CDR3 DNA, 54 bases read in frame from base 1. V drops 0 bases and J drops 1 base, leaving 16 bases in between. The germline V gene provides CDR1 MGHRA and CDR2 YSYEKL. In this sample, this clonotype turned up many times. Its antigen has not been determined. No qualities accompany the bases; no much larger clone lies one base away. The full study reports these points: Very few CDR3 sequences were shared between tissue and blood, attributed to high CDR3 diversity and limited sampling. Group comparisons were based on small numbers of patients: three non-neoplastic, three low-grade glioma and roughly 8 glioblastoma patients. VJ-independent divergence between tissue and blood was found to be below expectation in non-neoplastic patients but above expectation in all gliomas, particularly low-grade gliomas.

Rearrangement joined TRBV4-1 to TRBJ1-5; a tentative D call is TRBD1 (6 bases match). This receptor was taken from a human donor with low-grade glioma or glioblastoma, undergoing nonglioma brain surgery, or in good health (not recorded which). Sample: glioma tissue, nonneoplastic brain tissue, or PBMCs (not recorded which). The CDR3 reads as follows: CASSQDLVAGASNQPQHF. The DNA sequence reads TGCGCCAGCAGCCAAGATCTGGTGGCAGGGGCGAGCAATCAGCCCCAGCATTTT.